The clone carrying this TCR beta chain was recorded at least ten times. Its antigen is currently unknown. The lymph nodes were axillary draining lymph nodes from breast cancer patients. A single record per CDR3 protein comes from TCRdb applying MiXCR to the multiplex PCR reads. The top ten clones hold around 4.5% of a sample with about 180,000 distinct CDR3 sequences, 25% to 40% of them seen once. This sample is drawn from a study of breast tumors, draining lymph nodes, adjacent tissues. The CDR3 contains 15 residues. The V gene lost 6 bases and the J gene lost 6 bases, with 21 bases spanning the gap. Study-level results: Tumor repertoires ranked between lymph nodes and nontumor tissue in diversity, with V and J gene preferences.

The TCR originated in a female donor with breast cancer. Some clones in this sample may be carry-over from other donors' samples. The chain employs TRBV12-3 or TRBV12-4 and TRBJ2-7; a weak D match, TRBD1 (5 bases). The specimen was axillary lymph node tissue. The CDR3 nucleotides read TGTGCCAGCAGCTCCCCTGGAAGGGGCGCTTCCGAGCAGTACTTC. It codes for CASSSPGRGASEQYF.